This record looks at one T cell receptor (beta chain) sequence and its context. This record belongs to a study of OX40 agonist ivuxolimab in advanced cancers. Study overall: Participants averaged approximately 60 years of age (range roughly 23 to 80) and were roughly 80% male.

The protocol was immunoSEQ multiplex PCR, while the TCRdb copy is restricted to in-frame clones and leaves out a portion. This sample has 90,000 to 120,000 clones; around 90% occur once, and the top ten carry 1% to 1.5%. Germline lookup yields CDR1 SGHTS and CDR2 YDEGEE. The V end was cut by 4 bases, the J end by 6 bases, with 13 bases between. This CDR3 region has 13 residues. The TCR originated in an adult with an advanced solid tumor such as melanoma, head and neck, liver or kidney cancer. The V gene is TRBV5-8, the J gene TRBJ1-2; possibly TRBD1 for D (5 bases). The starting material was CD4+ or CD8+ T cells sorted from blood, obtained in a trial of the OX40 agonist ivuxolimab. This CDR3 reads CASSLRGQDGYTF. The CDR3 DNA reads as TGTGCCAGCAGCCTTAGGGGCCAGGATGGCTACACCTTC.